This T cell receptor (beta chain) was sequenced in a study of blood T cell repertoires in COVID-19 (dated by TCRdb to the early 2020s). Background on the whole study: Samples from collaborators originated in the United States, Italy and Spain and spanned both the acute and convalescent phases of COVID-19. The material from the prospective study consisted of cDNA or gDNA derived from T cells, B-cell-depleted T cells, or PBMCs. Subjects who had been exposed to COVID-19, were actively infected with it, or had recovered from it provided the deeply sampled blood TCRbeta repertoires that made up the dataset. The repertoires were released in a freely available public database meant as a resource for research on the immune response to SARS-CoV-2. Samples came from the ongoing ImmuneRACE study (first 160 participants) plus 1,254 subjects from 6 global collaborators. Sample metadata almost always included a de-identified subject ID, COVID-19 status, age in years and sex. Where HLA class I and class II types were available, the types were taken from metadata supplied by the sample provider, not from assay-based typing.

From V the trimming removes 5 bases and from J it removes 2 bases, while the gene matches leave 19 bases of the junction unaccounted for. The germline V gene encodes CDR1 MDHEN and CDR2 SYDVKM. The CDR3 sequence holds 19 residues, the cysteine and phenylalanine included. Here the CDR3 DNA is all that survives: 57 bases in frame from base 1. In the case of this clone: Its antigen is not yet known. No base-level quality is on record; no much larger clone is a single base apart.

The immunoSEQ Assay, a bias-controlled multiplex PCR, was used to amplify TCRbeta CDR3 regions from genomic DNA. Per the authors' processing: The number of nucleated cells in each sample was estimated from the amplification of reference gene primers within the assay. Sequence reads were collapsed and filtered to measure the absolute abundance of every unique TCRbeta CDR3 rearrangement. Productive Simpson clonality was computed per sample as the square root of Simpson's diversity index over productive rearrangements. Sourced from immuneACCESS, this table was stored by TCRdb with only in-frame sequences that have V and J called. A share of the clones is absent; for the studies checked, an unresolved V gene accounts for under half, and the remainder has no known explanation. From that table come the V and J calls and clone size; the DNA was used to work out D and trimming. This sample has a few hundred thousand clones in its table, and 88% of those were observed once. The ten largest clones capture roughly 4% of the sample.

Collaborating institutions collected whole blood in K2EDTA tubes following their own protocols. For TCRbeta analysis, collaborators shipped samples in one of three forms: frozen whole blood, isolated PBMCs, or DNA extracted from either of those sample types. Summary of the overall study and its limitations: Clinical and demographic metadata were provided uncurated, with the amount varying by source and participant.

The origin of this receptor is a woman between 50 and 59 years old with active or convalescent COVID-19. Sequenced material: peripheral blood. The chain employs TRBV28 and TRBJ2-7; 9 of the junction bases match TRBD1. CDR3 sequence: CASSPIVPKWDRDTYEQYF. The nucleotide sequence is given as TGTGCCAGCAGTCCTATTGTTCCAAAATGGGACAGGGACACCTACGAGCAGTACTTC.